A selection of T cell receptor beta chains follows, all from one sample in a study of shared clonotypes between healthy human individuals. Produced via immunoSEQ multiplex PCR; TCRdb's table is partial and in-frame only. The sample contains about 870,000 clones, 80% to 95% of which appear only once. The sequencing sample was made of naive CD8+ T cells sorted from blood. These receptors originate from a man aged 25-45 years in good health. Each CDR3 is given without its conserved first and last residue. Where a row states a size, it is once, few, many or the class of an expanded clone; other rows omit it.

TRBV25-1	-	TRBJ2-1	ASNPGGSYNEQF
TRBV2	-	TRBJ2-3	ASSEGQGLTDTQY
TRBV5-1	-	TRBJ2-1	ASSLRQGPFNEQF
TRBV6-1	-	TRBJ1-1	ASSEARGGQSGTEAF
TRBV27	-	TRBJ2-3	ASSSPGLVTDTQY
TRBV9	-	TRBJ2-1	ASSSRTSYNEQF
TRBV28	-	TRBJ2-1	ASIPSGLSYNEQF
TRBV19	once	TRBJ2-1	ASKPVGDGNNEQF
TRBV19	-	TRBJ2-2	ASTVGTVVSGELF
TRBV10-2	-	TRBJ2-1	ASSELGVEQF
TRBV25-1	few	TRBJ2-7	ASSGGYEQY
TRBV7-9	-	TRBJ2-1	ASSPPMRENEQF
TRBV5-6	-	TRBJ1-4	ASSSSYSAAYEKLF
TRBV20-1	once	TRBJ2-1	SAEREREF
TRBV7-9	-	TRBJ2-1	ASSPTQGLAYNEQF
TRBV18	-	TRBJ2-1	ASSPPSHSSGQGKF
TRBV30	-	TRBJ2-1	AWSWTSGSVGEQF
TRBV7-8	-	TRBJ1-4	ASSLGGANEKLF
TRBV7-9	once	TRBJ1-1	ASSLRLRARRVNTEAF
TRBV6-5	once	TRBJ1-2	ASSNTGLNYT
TRBV20-1	-	TRBJ2-3	SARGTDTQY
TRBV12-5	-	TRBJ2-7	ASGPPGGSSYEQY
TRBV7-2	-	TRBJ2-2	ASSSRASGNTGELF
TRBV5-4	-	TRBJ2-7	ASSTRTSGEQY
TRBV2	-	TRBJ1-1	ASEGSEVEAF
TRBV18	-	TRBJ2-3	ASSPESTDTQY
TRBV29-1	-	TRBJ2-3	SVEMVQGAMDTQY
TRBV28	-	TRBJ1-1	ASSYRGLTEAF
TRBV27	-	TRBJ2-1	ASQGGVINEQF
TRBV7-9	-	TRBJ2-6	ASSLVGRGFSGANVLT
TRBV5-1	-	TRBJ1-2	ASSLAPGVGAYGYT
TRBV2	-	TRBJ2-7	ASSESGRRYEQY
TRBV7-6	-	TRBJ2-3	ASSRGMFMADTQY